One T cell receptor (beta chain) is described in this entry. Its cognate antigen is unknown. This record belongs to a study of T cells in localized non-small cell lung cancer. Study conclusions and caveats: In the blood, greater T cell density corresponded to longer overall survival.

This CDR3 region has 14 residues. Germline assignment: CDR1 GTSNPN and CDR2 SVGIG (reference sequence). Trimming removed 4 bases from V and 6 bases from J, with 16 bases in between. This table comes from immunoSEQ multiplex PCR, and its TCRdb copy is limited to in-frame clones, with some not included. There are approximately 29,000 clones in the sample; roughly 90% occur only once, and nearly 7% lies in the top ten. The chain couples TRBV30 to TRBJ1-5; D is undetermined. This clonotype originated in a male donor older than 55 with stage I lung adenocarcinoma. This sample comprised peripheral blood, obtained before any cancer treatment. The CDR3 bases are TGTGCCTGGAAAGGACCCCTAGTTGGTCAGCCCCAGCATTTT. Translated: CAWKGPLVGQPQHF.